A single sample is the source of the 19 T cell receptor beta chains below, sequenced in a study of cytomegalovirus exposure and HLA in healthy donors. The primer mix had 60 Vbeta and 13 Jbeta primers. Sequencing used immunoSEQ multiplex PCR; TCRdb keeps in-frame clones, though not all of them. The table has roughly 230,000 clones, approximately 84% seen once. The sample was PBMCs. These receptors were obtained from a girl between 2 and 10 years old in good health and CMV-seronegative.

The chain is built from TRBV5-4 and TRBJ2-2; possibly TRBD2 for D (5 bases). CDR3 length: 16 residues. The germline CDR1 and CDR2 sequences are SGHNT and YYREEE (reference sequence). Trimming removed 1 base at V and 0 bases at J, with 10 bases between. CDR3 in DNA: TGTGCCAGCAGCTTGTTTCCGGGGTCGAACACCGGGGAGCTGTTTTTT. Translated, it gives CASSLFPGSNTGELFF.

This CDR3 reads CASRPDSQETQYF. The CDR3 DNA reads as TGTGCCAGCAGGCCCGATAGCCAAGAGACCCAGTACTTC. V gene TRBV6-5 combines with J gene TRBJ2-5, with D unresolved. The CDR3 length is 13 residues. CDR1 and CDR2 (germline): MNHEY, SVGAGI. The V gene lost 6 bases and the J gene lost 1 base, with 9 bases spanning the gap.

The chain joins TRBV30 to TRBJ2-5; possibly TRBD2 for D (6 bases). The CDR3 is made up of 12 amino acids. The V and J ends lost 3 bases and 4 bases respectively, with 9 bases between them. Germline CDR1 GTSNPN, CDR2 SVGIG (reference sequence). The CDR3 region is CAWSGSGETQYF. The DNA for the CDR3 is TGTGCCTGGAGCGGGAGTGGAGAGACCCAGTACTTC.

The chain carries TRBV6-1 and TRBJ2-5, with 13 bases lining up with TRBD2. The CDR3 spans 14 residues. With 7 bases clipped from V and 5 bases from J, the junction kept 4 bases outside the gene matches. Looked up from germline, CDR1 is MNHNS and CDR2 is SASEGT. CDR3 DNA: TGTGCCAGCAATGGACTAGCGGGAGCGGAGACCCAGTACTTC. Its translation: CASNGLAGAETQYF.

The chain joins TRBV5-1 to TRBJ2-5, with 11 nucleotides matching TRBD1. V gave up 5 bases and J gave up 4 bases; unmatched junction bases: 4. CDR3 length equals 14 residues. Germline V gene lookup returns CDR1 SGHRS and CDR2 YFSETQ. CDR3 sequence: CASSRGQGAETQYF. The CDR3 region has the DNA TGCGCCAGCAGTCGAGGACAGGGGGCAGAGACCCAGTACTTC.

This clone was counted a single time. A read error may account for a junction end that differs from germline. CDR3 DNA sequence: TGTGCCAGCAGCCTAGCGCGGGGGAGTGACTATGGCTACACCTTC. Its translation is CASSLARGSDYGYTF. This chain links TRBV7-9 with TRBJ1-2, with D maybe TRBD1 (5 bases). Germline V gene lookup returns CDR1 SEHNR and CDR2 FQNEAQ (reference sequence). This CDR3 region has 15 residues.

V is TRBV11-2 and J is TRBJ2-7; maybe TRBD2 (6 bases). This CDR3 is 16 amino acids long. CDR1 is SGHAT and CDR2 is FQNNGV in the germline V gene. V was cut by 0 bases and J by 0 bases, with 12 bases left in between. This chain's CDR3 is CASSLDAGLLSYEQYF. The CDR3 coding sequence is TGTGCCAGCAGCTTAGATGCGGGACTCCTCTCCTACGAGCAGTACTTC.

The CDR3 DNA is TGCAGCGGAGCGGGGGACAGCTCCTACGAGCAGTACTTC. Translated, it gives CSGAGDSSYEQYF. The V call is TRBV29-1, the J call TRBJ2-7; D may be TRBD2 (8 bases). Deletions cut 7 bases from V and 0 bases from J, with 13 bases between. There are 13 residues in the CDR3. The V gene's germline CDR1 is SQVTM and CDR2 ANQGSEA.

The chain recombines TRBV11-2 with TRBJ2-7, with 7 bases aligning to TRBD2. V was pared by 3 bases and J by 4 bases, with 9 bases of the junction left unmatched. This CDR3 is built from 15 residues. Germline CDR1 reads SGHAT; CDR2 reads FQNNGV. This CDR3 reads CASSFEAGELYEQYF. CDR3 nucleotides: TGTGCCAGCAGCTTCGAGGCGGGAGAGCTTTACGAGCAGTACTTC.

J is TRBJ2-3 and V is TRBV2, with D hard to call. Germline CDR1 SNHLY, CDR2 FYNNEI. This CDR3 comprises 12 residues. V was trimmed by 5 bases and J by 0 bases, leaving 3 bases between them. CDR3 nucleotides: TGTGCCAGCAGTCCTAGCACAGATACGCAGTATTTT. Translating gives CASSPSTDTQYF.

CDR3 in DNA: TGCGCCAGCAGCCAAGATCAGGGACTAGCGGGGGTTGAGCAGTTCTTC. This sequence encodes CASSQDQGLAGVEQFF. The rearrangement joins TRBV4-1 to TRBJ2-1, with 14 bases lining up with TRBD2. This CDR3 region has 16 residues. Germline assignment: CDR1 MGHRA and CDR2 YSYEKL. V gave up 0 bases and J gave up 9 bases; unmatched junction bases: 4.

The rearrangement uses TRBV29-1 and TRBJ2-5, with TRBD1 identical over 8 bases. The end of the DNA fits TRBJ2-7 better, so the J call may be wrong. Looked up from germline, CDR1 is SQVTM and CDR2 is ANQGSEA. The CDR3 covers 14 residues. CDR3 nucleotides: TGCAGCGTTGATTCTGGACAGGGCCACTACGAGCAGTACTTC. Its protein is CSVDSGQGHYEQYF.

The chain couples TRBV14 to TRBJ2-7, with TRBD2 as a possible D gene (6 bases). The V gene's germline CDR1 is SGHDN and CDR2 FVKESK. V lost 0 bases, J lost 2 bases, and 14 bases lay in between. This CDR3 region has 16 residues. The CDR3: CASSQDRPSAAYEQYF. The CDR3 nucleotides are TGTGCCAGCAGCCAAGATCGACCTAGCGCCGCCTACGAGCAGTACTTC.

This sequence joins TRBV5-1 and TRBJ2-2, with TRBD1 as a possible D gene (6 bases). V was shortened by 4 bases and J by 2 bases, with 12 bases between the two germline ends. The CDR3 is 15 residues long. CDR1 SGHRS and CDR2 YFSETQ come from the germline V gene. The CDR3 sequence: CASSASGHNTGELFF. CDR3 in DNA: TGCGCCAGCAGCGCCTCGGGACACAACACCGGGGAGCTGTTTTTT.

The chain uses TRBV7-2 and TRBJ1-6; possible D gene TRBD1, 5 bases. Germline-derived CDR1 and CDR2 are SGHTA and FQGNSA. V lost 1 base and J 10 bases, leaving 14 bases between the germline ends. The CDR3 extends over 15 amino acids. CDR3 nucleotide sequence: TGTGCCAGCAGCTTAGAGACAGAACGGCTGTCACCCCTCCACTTT. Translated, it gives CASSLETERLSPLHF.

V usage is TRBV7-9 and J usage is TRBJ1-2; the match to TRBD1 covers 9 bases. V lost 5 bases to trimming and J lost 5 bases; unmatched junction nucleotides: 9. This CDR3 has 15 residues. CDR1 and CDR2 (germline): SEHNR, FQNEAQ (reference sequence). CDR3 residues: CASSPRRTGDYGYTF. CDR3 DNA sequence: TGTGCCAGCAGCCCTAGGAGGACAGGGGATTATGGCTACACCTTC. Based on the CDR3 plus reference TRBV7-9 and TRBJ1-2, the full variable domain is DTGVSQNPRHKITKRGQNVTFRCDPISEHNRLYWYRQTLGQGPEFLTYFQNEAQLEKSRLLSDRFSAERPKGSFSTLEIQRTEQGDSAMYLCASSPRRTGDYGYTFGSGTRLTVV.

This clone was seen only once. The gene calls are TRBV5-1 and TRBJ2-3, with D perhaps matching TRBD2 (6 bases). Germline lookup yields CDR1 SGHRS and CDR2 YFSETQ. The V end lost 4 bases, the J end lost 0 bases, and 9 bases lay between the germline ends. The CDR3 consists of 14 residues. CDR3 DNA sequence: TGCGCCAGCAGCATAAGCGGGAGCACAGATACGCAGTATTTT. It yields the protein CASSISGSTDTQYF.

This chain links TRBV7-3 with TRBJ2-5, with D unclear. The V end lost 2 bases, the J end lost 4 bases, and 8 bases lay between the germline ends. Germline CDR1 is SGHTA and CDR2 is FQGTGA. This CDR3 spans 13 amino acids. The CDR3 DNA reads TGTGCCAGCAGCTTACGGAGAGGAGAGACCCAGTACTTC. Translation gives CASSLRRGETQYF. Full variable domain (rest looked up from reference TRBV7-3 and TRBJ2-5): GAGVSQTPSNKVTEKGKYVELRCDPISGHTALYWYRQSLGQGPEFLIYFQGTGAADDSGLPNDRFFAVRPEGSVSTLKIQRTERGDSAVYLCASSLRRGETQYFGPGTRLLVL.

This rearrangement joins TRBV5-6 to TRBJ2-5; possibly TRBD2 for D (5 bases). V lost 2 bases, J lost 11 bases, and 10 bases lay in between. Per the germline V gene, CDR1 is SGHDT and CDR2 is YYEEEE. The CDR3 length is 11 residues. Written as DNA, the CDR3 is TGTGCCAGCAGCTTCGAGTGGGAGCAGTACTTC. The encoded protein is CASSFEWEQYF.